These T cell receptor beta chains were read from a single sample in a study of blood T cell repertoires in COVID-19. The data were produced by immunoSEQ multiplex PCR, yet TCRdb's version contains in-frame clones alone and is incomplete. The sample consists of about 200,000 clones, 70% to 80% of them appearing once. The specimen sequenced was peripheral blood. Receptors originate from a woman aged 40 to 49 with COVID-19, enrolled during active disease. Each CDR3 is given with its conserved first and last residue. Each record gives: CDR3 length, J gene, D gene, V gene, clone size, CDR3 protein, CDR3 DNA. A D gene is named only where the DNA matches it firmly. Clone size is shown for a subset of rows, as once, few, many or a class of expanded clone.

15	TRBJ2-7	-	TRBV5-1	few	CASSLLGADLNEQYF	TGCGCCAGCAGCTTATTAGGGGCCGACCTAAACGAGCAGTACTTC
15	TRBJ2-3	-	TRBV3-1/TRBV3-2	few	CASSPTSLSTDTQYF	TGTGCCAGCAGCCCAACTAGCTTAAGCACAGATACGCAGTATTTT
13	TRBJ1-2	TRBD1	TRBV30	few	CASKGQGVYGYTF	TGTGCCTCGAAGGGACAGGGCGTCTATGGCTACACCTTC
12	TRBJ1-5	-	TRBV11-2	-	CASSRYNQPQHF	TGTGCCAGCAGCCGGTACAATCAGCCCCAGCATTTT
13	TRBJ2-7	-	TRBV6-1	-	CASSEQGPYEQYF	TGTGCCAGCAGTGAACAGGGCCCCTACGAGCAGTACTTC
16	TRBJ2-1	TRBD2	TRBV4-3	-	CASSQEGAGGPNEQFF	TGCGCCAGCAGCCAAGAAGGAGCGGGGGGGCCCAATGAGCAGTTCTTC
17	TRBJ1-3	TRBD1	TRBV29-1	-	CSVSDRVPSSEGNTIYF	TGCAGCGTATCGGACAGGGTCCCCTCCTCGGAGGGAAACACCATATATTTT
15	TRBJ1-5	-	TRBV2	-	CASSRGLYSNQPQHF	TGTGCCAGCAGTAGGGGACTGTATAGCAATCAGCCCCAGCATTTT
15	TRBJ1-2	-	TRBV11-2	-	CASSLQSRYSDGYTF	TGTGCCAGCAGCTTACAATCGCGGTACTCGGATGGCTACACCTTC
13	TRBJ2-7	-	TRBV4-2	-	CASSQDSAYEQYF	TGTGCCAGCAGCCAAGACTCCGCCTACGAGCAGTACTTC
16	TRBJ2-4	-	TRBV11-1	-	CASSLTAPLAKNIQYF	TGTGCCAGCAGCTTAACAGCACCACTAGCCAAAAACATTCAGTACTTC
15	TRBJ2-1	TRBD2	TRBV5-8	-	CASSLGSGPYNEQFF	TGTGCCAGCAGCTTGGGTAGCGGGCCCTACAATGAGCAGTTCTTC
12	TRBJ2-3	-	TRBV12-5	-	CASEQNTDTQYF	TGTGCTAGTGAACAGAACACAGATACGCAGTATTTT
12	TRBJ2-1	-	TRBV12-3/TRBV12-4	few	CASSLGRSEQFF	TGTGCCAGCAGTTTAGGGCGGAGTGAGCAGTTCTTC
15	TRBJ2-1	TRBD2	TRBV5-1	-	CASSLLAGTKNEQFF	TGCGCCAGCAGCTTACTAGCGGGGACAAAGAATGAGCAGTTCTTC
12	TRBJ1-5	-	TRBV9	-	CASGGGGQPQHF	TGTGCCAGCGGGGGGGGCGGGCAGCCCCAGCATTTT
15	TRBJ1-3	-	TRBV5-1	-	CASSQTGDSGNTIYF	TGCGCCAGCAGCCAGACGGGAGACTCTGGAAACACCATATATTTT
15	TRBJ2-3	TRBD2	TRBV10-2	-	CASSEVAGGPDTQYF	TGCGCCAGCAGTGAGGTAGCGGGGGGCCCAGATACGCAGTATTTT
16	TRBJ2-7	TRBD2	TRBV7-2	-	CASSLVQLAGAGEQYF	TGTGCCAGCAGCTTAGTGCAACTAGCGGGAGCGGGCGAGCAGTACTTC
12	TRBJ1-2	TRBD1	TRBV3-1/TRBV3-2	-	CASSATGSGYTF	TGTGCCAGCAGCGCGACAGGGAGTGGCTACACCTTC
19	TRBJ2-5	TRBD2	TRBV7-9	-	CASSLALGTSGGSIETQYF	TGTGCCAGCAGCTTAGCTCTAGGGACTAGCGGGGGCTCAATAGAGACCCAGTACTTC
11	TRBJ1-5	-	TRBV30	few	CASGVGQPQHF	TGTGCGTCAGGGGTGGGTCAGCCCCAGCATTTT
13	TRBJ2-7	-	TRBV5-4	-	CASAGGNPHEQYF	TGTGCCAGTGCAGGGGGGAACCCCCACGAGCAGTACTTC
15	TRBJ1-1	TRBD1	TRBV6-6	-	CASSSPGGMNTEAFF	TGTGCCAGCAGTTCGCCAGGGGGGATGAACACTGAAGCTTTCTTT
13	TRBJ1-2	TRBD1	TRBV12-3/TRBV12-4	-	CASSLTGGPGYTF	TGTGCCAGCAGCCTCACAGGGGGCCCTGGCTACACCTTC